This TCR beta chain was captured in a study of early T cells in non-severe SARS-CoV-2 infection. Study-wide context: Whole-blood bulk RNA, unsorted, was sequenced, and chains were unpaired. Study conclusions and caveats: VDJdb matches were skewed toward anti-spike CD8 T cell responses.

Separate cDNA molecules each had unique molecular identifiers attached to them. MiXCR was run by TCRdb on the 5' RACE reads, yielding one entry per CDR3 protein. The sample lists over 60,000 distinct CDR3 sequences, roughly 12% occurring once. Comment on this clonotype: Its antigen is unidentified.

V lost 3 bases and J lost 2, with 2 bases in between. The germline V gene has CDR1 PRHDT and CDR2 FYEKMQ (reference sequence). This CDR3 has 13 residues. This sequence was found in an adult who was a healthcare worker with PCR-confirmed SARS-CoV-2 infection or an uninfected control (not recorded which). Sequences were derived from whole blood, sampled at baseline. The chain links TRBV13 to TRBJ2-6; no definite D call. The DNA for the CDR3 is TGTGCCAGCAGCTTCCCTGGGGCCAACGTCCTGACTTTC. Residues: CASSFPGANVLTF.